The clone carrying this TCR beta chain was detected only once. As yet, its antigen is unknown. V lost 2 bases to trimming and J lost 2 bases, with 15 bases between them. Per the germline V gene, CDR1 is MNHEY and CDR2 is SVGAGI. The CDR3 has 16 residues. The data were taken from a study of a mutant IDH1 vaccine in newly diagnosed glioma. Across the whole study: Most patients had received both radiotherapy and temozolomide, the prior options being radiotherapy, temozolomide, or both. Week 35 held visit V12, while week 47 held visit V13.

Time point noted: week 35, safety follow-up. All doses held 300 ug of mutant IDH1 20-mer peptide, with topical imiquimod. Data came from immunoSEQ multiplex PCR; TCRdb stores just in-frame clones and leaves some out. The top ten clones hold roughly 12% of a sample with some 61,000 clones, 84% of them seen once. The chain has TRBV6-5 and TRBJ1-2; TRBD1 is a possible D gene (6 bases). The specimen comprised PBMCs, sampled from a glioma patient whose treatment included an IDH1 peptide vaccine. This sequence was found in a man aged 18-30 years with glioma. This chain's CDR3 is CASSYAPSTGNYGYTF. DNA for the CDR3: TGTGCCAGCAGTTACGCTCCGTCGACAGGAAACTATGGCTACACCTTC.